This T cell receptor (beta chain) is from a study of blood T cell repertoires in COVID-19. Across the whole study: The United States, Italy and Spain supplied acute and convalescent COVID-19 samples. The cDNA or gDNA used as material had been derived from T cells, B-cell-depleted T cells, or PBMCs.

The CDR3 covers 15 residues. Germline V gene lookup returns CDR1 LNHDA and CDR2 SQIVND (reference sequence). The J segment lost 2 bases and the V segment lost 5 bases, leaving 9 bases of the junction unmatched. While infection was still active, Seattle patients were enrolled and then followed longitudinally. Source study methods: Reference gene primer amplification gave nucleated cell count estimates. The assay was immunoSEQ multiplex PCR, and TCRdb's table has in-frame clones only and misses some. That table is the source of V, J and clone size, and D and trimming were worked out from the DNA. The sample contains approximately 150,000 clones, approximately 85% of which appear only once.

The sample consisted of peripheral blood. This rearrangement joins TRBV19 to TRBJ2-7, with TRBD1 matching 7 bases. The receptor was derived from an older woman with COVID-19, enrolled during active disease. CDR3 sequence reads: CASSPRPGTAYEQYF. CDR3 nucleotides: TGTGCCAGTAGTCCCCGACCCGGGACAGCCTACGAGCAGTACTTC.